These 13 T cell receptor beta chains were sequenced from one sample in a study of T-cell memory formation after mild COVID-19. One entry per CDR3 protein, called by TCRdb with MiXCR from the 5' RACE reads. Of tens of thousands of distinct CDR3 sequences listed, around 13% were seen once; the top ten hold 30% to 35%. Sequencing was done on a sample of PBMCs or a T cell subset sorted from them (not recorded which). The source is an adult woman who had mild COVID-19 (a few samples of this study predate the infection). Cell type and time point are not known.

This chain links TRBV5-6 with TRBJ1-6; no reliable D call. Germline CDR1 SGHDT, CDR2 YYEEEE. The V end lost 0 bases, the J end lost 7 bases, and 5 bases lay between the germline ends. The CDR3 is made up of 13 amino acids. The CDR3 reads CASSLATNSPLHF. The CDR3 coding sequence is TGTGCCAGCAGCTTGGCCACCAATTCACCCCTCCACTTT.

The chain couples TRBV29-1 to TRBJ2-7; 11 nucleotides agree with TRBD2. The V and J ends lost 5 bases and 3 bases, in that order; junction bases with no gene match: 3. The CDR3 has 13 residues. Germline V CDR1 and CDR2: SQVTM, ANQGSEA. Here the CDR3 DNA reads TGCAGCGTTTGGACTAGCGGGTTCTACGAGCAGTACTTC. As protein: CSVWTSGFYEQYF.

The V gene is TRBV20-1, the J gene TRBJ2-2; TRBD1 aligns across 9 bases. V gave up 6 bases and J gave up 3 bases; unmatched junction bases: 8. This CDR3 has 15 residues. Germline assignment: CDR1 DFQATT and CDR2 SNEGSKA (reference sequence). The CDR3 here is CSASLRDRDTGELFF. CDR3 sequence (DNA): TGCAGTGCGAGTCTCCGGGACAGGGACACCGGGGAGCTGTTTTTT.

The chain couples TRBV7-9 to TRBJ2-7; TRBD1 matches 9 bases. Germline loops: CDR1 SEHNR, CDR2 FQNEAQ (reference sequence). The CDR3 contains 14 residues. V shed 5 bases and J 3 bases; nucleotides not matched to a gene: 5. The CDR3, as DNA: TGTGCCAGCAGCGACCGGGACAGGGTCTACGAGCAGTACTTC. Encoded protein: CASSDRDRVYEQYF.

The CDR3 spells CASSVRPTYEQYF. For the CDR3, the DNA is TGTGCCAGCAGCGTACGGCCCACCTACGAGCAGTACTTC. The rearrangement uses TRBV9 and TRBJ2-7; no firm D call. Trimming cost V 1 base and J 2 bases, with 7 bases left between them. The CDR3 is 13 residues long. The V gene's germline CDR1 is SGDLS and CDR2 YYNGEE.

This clonotype is deemed medium-sized. The chain couples TRBV7-8 to TRBJ2-2; D could derive from TRBD1 or TRBD2 (6 bases each). The CDR3 is 18 amino acids. Germline values: CDR1 SGHVS, CDR2 FQNEAQ. V was cut by 3 bases and J by 4 bases, with 21 bases left in between. CDR3 amino acids: CASSFFWNREDGTGELFF. As DNA, the CDR3 is TGTGCCAGCAGCTTTTTTTGGAACAGGGAGGACGGCACCGGGGAGCTGTTTTTT.

This rearrangement joins TRBV4-1 to TRBJ1-1; D not certain. The CDR3 is 14 amino acids. Germline assignment: CDR1 MGHRA and CDR2 YSYEKL. The V gene lost 3 bases and the J gene lost 10 bases, with 18 bases spanning the gap. This chain's CDR3 is CASSHPGGSPGAFF. For the CDR3, the DNA is TGCGCCAGCAGCCACCCAGGAGGTTCTCCCGGAGCTTTCTTT.

This clonotype was counted a few times. The chain uses TRBV6-1 and TRBJ1-3; D is unclear. This CDR3 comprises 16 residues. The germline gives CDR1 MNHNS, CDR2 SASEGT. Trimming left V 6 bases short and J 1 base short, with 16 bases between. CDR3 in amino acids: CASSPAGDPSGNTIYF. The CDR3 bases are TGTGCCAGCAGCCCGGCGGGCGATCCATCTGGAAACACCATATATTTT.

V gene TRBV11-2 combines with J gene TRBJ2-2; weak D call: TRBD2 (7 bases). CDR3 size: 15 residues. Looked up from germline, CDR1 is SGHAT and CDR2 is FQNNGV. The ends were cut back, 5 bases at V and 6 bases at J, with 16 bases in the middle. This CDR3 is CASSGEGGRAGELFF. CDR3 nucleotide sequence: TGTGCCAGCAGCGGAGAGGGGGGGAGAGCCGGGGAGCTGTTTTTT.

This chain joins TRBV5-1 and TRBJ1-3; 8 bases match TRBD1. The CDR3 contains 14 residues. Looked up from germline, CDR1 is SGHRS and CDR2 is YFSETQ. V dropped 7 bases and J dropped 4; count of bases not matched to a gene: 7. CDR3 bases: TGCGCCAGCTGGGAGACAGGGGACGGAAACACCATATATTTT. Amino acid sequence: CASWETGDGNTIYF.

The V and J genes are TRBV6-9 and TRBJ2-1; D gene ambiguous. V lost 4 bases to trimming and J lost 0 bases, with 13 bases between them. Looked up from germline, CDR1 is MNHGY and CDR2 is SVAAGI. The CDR3 has 16 amino acids. CDR3 nucleotides: TGTGCCAGCAGTTGGCGGCTGCGAAGCTCCTACAATGAGCAGTTCTTC. This gives the protein CASSWRLRSSYNEQFF.

In its sample, this clonotype was seen many times. The V gene is TRBV13, the J gene TRBJ2-7; 9 bases line up with TRBD1. The CDR3 runs to 14 residues. V was pared by 0 bases and J by 6 bases, with 3 bases of the junction left unmatched. The germline CDR1 and CDR2 sequences are PRHDT and FYEKMQ (reference sequence). The CDR3: CASSLGTGGSEQYF. In nucleotides, the CDR3 is TGTGCCAGCAGCTTAGGGACAGGGGGTAGCGAGCAGTACTTC.

The table lists this clonotype with a few counts. The chain uses TRBV24-1 and TRBJ2-3, with TRBD1 matching 9 bases. The CDR3 extends over 15 amino acids. Germline trimming cut 9 bases from V and 2 bases from J; bases unmatched to any gene: 8. Germline CDR1 is KGHDR and CDR2 is SFDVKD. The CDR3 DNA follows: TGTGCCACCCGGGACAGGGAGGCACACACAGATACGCAGTATTTT. It specifies CATRDREAHTDTQYF.